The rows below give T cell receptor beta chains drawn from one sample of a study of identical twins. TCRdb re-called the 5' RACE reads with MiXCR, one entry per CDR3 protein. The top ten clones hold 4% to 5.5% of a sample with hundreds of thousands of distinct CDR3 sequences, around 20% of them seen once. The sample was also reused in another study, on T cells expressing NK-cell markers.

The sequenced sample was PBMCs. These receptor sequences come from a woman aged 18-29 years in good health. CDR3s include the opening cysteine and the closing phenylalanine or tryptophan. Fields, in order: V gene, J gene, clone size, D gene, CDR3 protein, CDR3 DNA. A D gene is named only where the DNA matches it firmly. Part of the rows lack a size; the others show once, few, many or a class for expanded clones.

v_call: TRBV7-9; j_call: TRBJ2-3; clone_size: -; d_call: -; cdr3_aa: CASSLIDLTDTQYF; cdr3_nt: TGTGCCAGCAGCTTAATAGACCTCACAGATACGCAGTATTTT
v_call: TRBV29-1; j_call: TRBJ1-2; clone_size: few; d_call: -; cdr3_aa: CSVEEGGYTF; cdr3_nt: TGCAGCGTTGAAGAGGGAGGCTACACCTTC
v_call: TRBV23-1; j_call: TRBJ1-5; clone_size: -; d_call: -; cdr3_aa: CASSQSPRALRSNQPQHF; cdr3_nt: TGCGCCAGCAGTCAATCCCCCAGGGCCTTGCGTAGCAATCAGCCCCAGCATTTT
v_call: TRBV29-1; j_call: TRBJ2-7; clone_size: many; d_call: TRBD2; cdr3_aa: CSVVSSTSGSYEQYF; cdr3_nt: TGCAGCGTTGTATCGAGTACTAGCGGCAGTTACGAGCAGTACTTC
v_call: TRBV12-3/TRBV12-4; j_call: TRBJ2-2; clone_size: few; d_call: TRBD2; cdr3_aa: CASTHSSTSEDTGELFF; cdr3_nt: TGTGCCAGCACCCATTCGAGCACTAGCGAGGACACCGGGGAGCTGTTTTTT
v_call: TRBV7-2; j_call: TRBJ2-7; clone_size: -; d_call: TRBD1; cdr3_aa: CASSLARQGTPSEQYF; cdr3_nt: TGTGCCAGCAGCTTAGCGAGACAGGGCACCCCCTCCGAGCAGTACTTC
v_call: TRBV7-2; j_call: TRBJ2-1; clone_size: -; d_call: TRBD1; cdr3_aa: CASSPQGAFLNEQFF; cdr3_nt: TGTGCCAGCAGTCCACAGGGGGCCTTCCTCAATGAGCAGTTCTTC
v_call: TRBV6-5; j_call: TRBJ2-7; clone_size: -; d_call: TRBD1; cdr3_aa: CASSYSTGGHEQYF; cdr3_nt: TGTGCCAGCAGTTACAGCACAGGGGGCCACGAGCAGTACTTC
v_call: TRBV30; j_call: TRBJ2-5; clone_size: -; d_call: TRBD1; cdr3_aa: CAWSPTGIGTQYF; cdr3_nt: TGTGCCTGGAGTCCGACAGGGATTGGTACCCAGTACTTC
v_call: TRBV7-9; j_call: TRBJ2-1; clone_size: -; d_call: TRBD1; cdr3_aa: CASSFGGQGYEQFF; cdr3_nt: TGTGCCAGCAGCTTCGGGGGACAGGGTTATGAGCAGTTCTTC
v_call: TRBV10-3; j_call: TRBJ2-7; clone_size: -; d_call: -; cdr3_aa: CAIKGSLEQYF; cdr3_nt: TGTGCCATCAAGGGGAGTCTCGAGCAGTACTTC
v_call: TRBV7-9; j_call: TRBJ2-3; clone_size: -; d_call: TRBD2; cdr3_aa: CASSPRGGERDTQYF; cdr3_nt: TGTGCCAGCAGCCCCCGGGGGGGAGAACGAGATACGCAGTATTTT
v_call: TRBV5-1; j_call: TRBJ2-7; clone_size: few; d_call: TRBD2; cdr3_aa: CASAGLAYEQYF; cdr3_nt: TGCGCCAGCGCCGGACTAGCCTACGAGCAGTACTTC
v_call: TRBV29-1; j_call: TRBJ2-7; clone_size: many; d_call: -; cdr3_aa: CSVPGADYEQYF; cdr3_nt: TGCAGCGTTCCTGGGGCAGACTACGAGCAGTACTTC
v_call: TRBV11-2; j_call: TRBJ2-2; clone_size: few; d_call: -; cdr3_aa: CASSPQPGGELFF; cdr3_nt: TGTGCCAGCAGCCCCCAACCCGGGGGGGAGCTGTTTTTT
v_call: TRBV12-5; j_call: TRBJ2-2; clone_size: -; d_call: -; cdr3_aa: CASGLRGHYTGELFF; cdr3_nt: TGTGCTAGTGGCCTCCGTGGACACTACACCGGGGAGCTGTTTTTT
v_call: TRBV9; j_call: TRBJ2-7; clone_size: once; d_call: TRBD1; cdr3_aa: CASSVEGRGYDEQYF; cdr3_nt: TGTGCCAGCAGCGTAGAAGGCAGGGGGTACGACGAGCAGTACTTC
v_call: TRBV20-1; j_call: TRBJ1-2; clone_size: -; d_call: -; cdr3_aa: CSARTIDLQGSEPTLFSGYTF; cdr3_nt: TGCAGTGCTAGGACGATAGACTTACAGGGAAGTGAGCCCACTTTGTTCAGCGGCTACACCTTC
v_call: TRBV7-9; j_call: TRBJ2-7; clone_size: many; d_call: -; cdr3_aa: CASSLGGGASYEQYF; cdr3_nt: TGTGCCAGCAGCTTAGGGGGGGGCGCCTCCTACGAGCAGTACTTC
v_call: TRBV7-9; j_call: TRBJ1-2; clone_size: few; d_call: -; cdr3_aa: CASDGLGGLNYGYTF; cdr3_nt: TGTGCCAGTGACGGACTAGGGGGTCTAAACTATGGCTACACCTTC
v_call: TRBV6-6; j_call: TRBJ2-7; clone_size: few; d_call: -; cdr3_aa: CASSYYEWDEQYF; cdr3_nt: TGTGCCAGCAGTTACTACGAGTGGGACGAGCAGTACTTC
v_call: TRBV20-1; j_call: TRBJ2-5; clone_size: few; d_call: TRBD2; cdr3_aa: CSARSARGAGETQYF; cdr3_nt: TGCAGTGCTAGGTCGGCGCGGGGGGCCGGGGAGACCCAGTACTTC
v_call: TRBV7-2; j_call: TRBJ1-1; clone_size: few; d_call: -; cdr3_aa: CASSLYTGNTEAFF; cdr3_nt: TGTGCCAGCAGCTTATACACTGGGAACACTGAAGCTTTCTTT
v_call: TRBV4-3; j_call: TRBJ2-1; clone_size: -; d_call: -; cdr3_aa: CASSQDSSPEQFF; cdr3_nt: TGCGCCAGCAGCCAAGATTCCAGCCCTGAGCAGTTCTTC
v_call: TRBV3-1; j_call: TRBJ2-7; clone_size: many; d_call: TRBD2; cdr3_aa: CASSPVAGGHEQYF; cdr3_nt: TGTGCCAGCAGCCCGGTCGCGGGAGGACACGAGCAGTACTTC
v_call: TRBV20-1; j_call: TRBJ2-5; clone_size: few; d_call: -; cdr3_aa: CSAPRFGTDQETQYF; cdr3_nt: TGCAGTGCTCCCCGCTTCGGGACGGATCAAGAGACCCAGTACTTC
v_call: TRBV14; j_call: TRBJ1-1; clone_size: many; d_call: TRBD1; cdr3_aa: CASSRQGSATEAFF; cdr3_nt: TGTGCCAGCAGCCGACAGGGCAGCGCCACTGAAGCTTTCTTT
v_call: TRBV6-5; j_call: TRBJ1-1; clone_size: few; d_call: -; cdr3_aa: CASSYSTRAPERF; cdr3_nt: TGTGCCAGCAGTTACTCGACACGGGCACCTGAACGGTTT
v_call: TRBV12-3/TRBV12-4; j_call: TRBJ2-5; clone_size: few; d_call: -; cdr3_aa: CASSPTPFQETQYF; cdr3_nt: TGTGCCAGCAGTCCAACACCCTTCCAAGAGACCCAGTACTTC
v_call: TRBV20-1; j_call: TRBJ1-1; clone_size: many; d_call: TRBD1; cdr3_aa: CSARDPGGGTEAFF; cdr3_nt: TGCAGTGCTAGAGACCCAGGGGGAGGCACTGAAGCTTTCTTT
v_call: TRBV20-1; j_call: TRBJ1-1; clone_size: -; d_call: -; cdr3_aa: CSARAAREAFF; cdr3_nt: TGCAGTGCTAGAGCGGCCCGTGAAGCTTTCTTT
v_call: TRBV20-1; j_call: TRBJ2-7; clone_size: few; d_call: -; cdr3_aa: CSGTDTAEQYF; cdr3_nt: TGCAGTGGGACGGACACGGCAGAGCAGTACTTC
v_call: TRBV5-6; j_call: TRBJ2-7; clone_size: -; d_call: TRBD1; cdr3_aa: CASSLQGIRLEQYF; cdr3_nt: TGTGCCAGCAGCTTACAGGGGATTCGCCTCGAGCAGTACTTC
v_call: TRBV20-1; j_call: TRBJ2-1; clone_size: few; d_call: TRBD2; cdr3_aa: CSASSGWPEQFF; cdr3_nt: TGCAGTGCTAGTAGCGGGTGGCCTGAGCAGTTCTTC
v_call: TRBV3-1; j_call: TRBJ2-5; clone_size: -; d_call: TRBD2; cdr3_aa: CACSAGTREKSGETQYF; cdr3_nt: TGTGCCTGCAGCGCCGGGACTAGAGAGAAGAGTGGGGAGACCCAGTACTTC